The source of this T cell receptor (beta chain) is a study of blood T cell repertoires in COVID-19. At the level of the study: PBMCs, B-cell-depleted T cells, or T cells provided the cDNA or gDNA that made up the material.

Per the germline V gene, CDR1 is SGDLS and CDR2 is YYNGEE. J was trimmed by 4 bases and V by 0 bases; bases with no gene match: 3. The CDR3 is 15 residues long. Data came from immunoSEQ multiplex PCR; TCRdb stores just in-frame clones and leaves some out. This table holds about 240,000 clones, 87% found once. This receptor was obtained from a man aged 60 to 69 who had recovered from COVID-19. The chain is built from TRBV9 and TRBJ2-1; 8 bases are shared with TRBD2. The sample taken for sequencing was peripheral blood. The CDR3 is CASSVGSGEYNEQFF. The CDR3 DNA reads TGTGCCAGCAGCGTAGGTAGCGGGGAGTACAATGAGCAGTTCTTC.